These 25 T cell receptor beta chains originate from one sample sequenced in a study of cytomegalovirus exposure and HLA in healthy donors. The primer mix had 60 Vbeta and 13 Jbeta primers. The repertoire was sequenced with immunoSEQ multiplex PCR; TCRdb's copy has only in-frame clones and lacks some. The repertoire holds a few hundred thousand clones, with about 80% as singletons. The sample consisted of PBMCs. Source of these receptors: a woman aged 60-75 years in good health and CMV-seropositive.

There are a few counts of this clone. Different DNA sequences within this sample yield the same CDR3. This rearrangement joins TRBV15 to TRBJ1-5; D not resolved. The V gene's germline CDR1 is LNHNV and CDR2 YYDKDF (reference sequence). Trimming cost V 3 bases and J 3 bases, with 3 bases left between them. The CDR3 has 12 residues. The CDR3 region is CATSRANQPQHF. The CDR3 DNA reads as TGTGCCACCAGCAGGGCCAATCAGCCCCAGCATTTT.

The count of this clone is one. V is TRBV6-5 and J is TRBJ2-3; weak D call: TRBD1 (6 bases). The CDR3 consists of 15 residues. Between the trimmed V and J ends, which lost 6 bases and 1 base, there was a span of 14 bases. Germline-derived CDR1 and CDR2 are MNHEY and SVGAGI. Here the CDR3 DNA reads TGTGCCAGCAGACCCGGGACACGAGGCACAGATACGCAGTATTTT. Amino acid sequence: CASRPGTRGTDTQYF.

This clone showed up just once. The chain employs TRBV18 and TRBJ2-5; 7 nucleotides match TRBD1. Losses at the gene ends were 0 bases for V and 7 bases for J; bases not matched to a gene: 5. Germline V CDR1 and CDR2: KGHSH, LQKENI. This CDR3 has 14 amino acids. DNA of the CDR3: TGTGCCAGCTCACCACCAGGGAACAGGGGGACCCAGTACTTC. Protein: CASSPPGNRGTQYF.

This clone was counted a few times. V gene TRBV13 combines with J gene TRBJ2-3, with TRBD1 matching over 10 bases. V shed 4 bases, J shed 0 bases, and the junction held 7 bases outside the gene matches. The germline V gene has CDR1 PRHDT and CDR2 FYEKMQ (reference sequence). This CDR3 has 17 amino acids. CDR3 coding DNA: TGTGCCAGCAGCTCGTACCGGGACAGGGGAAGCACAGATACGCAGTATTTT. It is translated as CASSSYRDRGSTDTQYF.

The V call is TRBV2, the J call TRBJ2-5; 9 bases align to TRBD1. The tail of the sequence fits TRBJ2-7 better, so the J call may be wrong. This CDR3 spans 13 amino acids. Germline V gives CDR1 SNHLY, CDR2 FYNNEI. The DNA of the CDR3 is TGTGCCAGCAGTGGGGGGACAGGGTACGAGCAGTACTTC. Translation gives CASSGGTGYEQYF.

CDR3 DNA sequence: TGTGCCAGCAGTCCCCCCGGACAGGGTGGTGAAAAACTGTTTTTT. This encodes CASSPPGQGGEKLFF. This chain links TRBV28 with TRBJ1-4; 8 bases line up with TRBD1. V trimming: 5 bases; J trimming: 7 bases; junction bases outside the gene matches: 9. The CDR3 is made up of 15 amino acids. Germline-derived CDR1 and CDR2 are MDHEN and SYDVKM.

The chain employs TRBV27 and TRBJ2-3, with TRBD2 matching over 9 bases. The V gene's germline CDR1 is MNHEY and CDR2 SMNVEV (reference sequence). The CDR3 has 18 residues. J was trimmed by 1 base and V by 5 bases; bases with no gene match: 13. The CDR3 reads CASSQILRGRAGTDTQYF. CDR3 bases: TGTGCCAGCAGTCAGATCTTGCGCGGGAGGGCCGGCACAGATACGCAGTATTTT.

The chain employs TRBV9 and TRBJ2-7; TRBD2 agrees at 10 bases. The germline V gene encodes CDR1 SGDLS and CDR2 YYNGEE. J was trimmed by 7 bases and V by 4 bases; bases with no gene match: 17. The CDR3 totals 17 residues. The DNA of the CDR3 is TGTGCCAGCAGCCCACGGTGGGGGGCTAGCGGGAGTCAAGAGCAGTACTTC. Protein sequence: CASSPRWGASGSQEQYF.

In nucleotides, the CDR3 is TGTGCCAGCAGAGGAGCCCTCGGGTTTACAGATACGCAGTATTTT. It specifies CASRGALGFTDTQYF. V and J are TRBV2 and TRBJ2-3; D is ambiguous. Germline lookup yields CDR1 SNHLY and CDR2 FYNNEI. This CDR3 spans 15 amino acids. V gave up 6 bases and J gave up 3 bases, with 16 bases separating them.

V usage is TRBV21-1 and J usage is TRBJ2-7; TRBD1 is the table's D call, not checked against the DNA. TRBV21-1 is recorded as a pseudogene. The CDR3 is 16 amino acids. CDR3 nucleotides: TGTGCCAGCAGCAAAGACCAATTACAGGGGATCTACGAGCAGTACTTC. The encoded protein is CASSKDQLQGIYEQYF.

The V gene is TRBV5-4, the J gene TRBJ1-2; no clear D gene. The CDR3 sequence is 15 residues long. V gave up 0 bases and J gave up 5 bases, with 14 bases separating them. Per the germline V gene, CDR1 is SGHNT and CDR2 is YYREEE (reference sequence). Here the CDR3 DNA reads TGTGCCAGCAGCTTGGAAGCCTCACCTGAGTATGGCTACACCTTC. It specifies CASSLEASPEYGYTF.

The CDR3 bases are TGTGCCAGCAGCGTAGGAGCGGGGAAGGACTACGAGCAGTACTTC. Amino acids: CASSVGAGKDYEQYF. The genes are TRBV9 and TRBJ2-7, with 7 bases fitting TRBD2. The CDR3 extends over 15 amino acids. Germline V gene lookup returns CDR1 SGDLS and CDR2 YYNGEE. V dropped 0 bases and J dropped 3; count of bases not matched to a gene: 6.

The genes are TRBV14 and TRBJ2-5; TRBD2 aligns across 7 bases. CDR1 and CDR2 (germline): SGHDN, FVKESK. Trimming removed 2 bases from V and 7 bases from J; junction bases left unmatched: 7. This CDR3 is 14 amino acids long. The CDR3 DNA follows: TGTGCCAGCAGCCAATGGACTAGTGGAGGGACCCAGTACTTC. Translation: CASSQWTSGGTQYF.

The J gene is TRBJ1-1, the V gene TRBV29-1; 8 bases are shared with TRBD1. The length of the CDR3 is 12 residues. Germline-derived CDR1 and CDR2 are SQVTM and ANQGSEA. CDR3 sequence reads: CLARQGASEAFF. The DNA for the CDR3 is TGCTTAGCTAGGCAGGGGGCTTCTGAAGCTTTCTTT.

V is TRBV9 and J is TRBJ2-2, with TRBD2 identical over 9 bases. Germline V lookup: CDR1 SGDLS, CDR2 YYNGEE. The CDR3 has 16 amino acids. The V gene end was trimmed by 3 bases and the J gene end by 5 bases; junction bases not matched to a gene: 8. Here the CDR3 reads CASSDKAGGGTGELFF. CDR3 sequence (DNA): TGTGCCAGCAGCGACAAAGCGGGAGGCGGTACCGGGGAGCTGTTTTTT.

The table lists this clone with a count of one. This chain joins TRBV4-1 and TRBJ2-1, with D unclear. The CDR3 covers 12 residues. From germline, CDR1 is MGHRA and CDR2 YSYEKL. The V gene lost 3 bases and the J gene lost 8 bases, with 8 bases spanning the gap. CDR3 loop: CASSHLSDEQFF. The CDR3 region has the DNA TGCGCCAGCAGCCACCTCTCGGATGAGCAGTTCTTC.

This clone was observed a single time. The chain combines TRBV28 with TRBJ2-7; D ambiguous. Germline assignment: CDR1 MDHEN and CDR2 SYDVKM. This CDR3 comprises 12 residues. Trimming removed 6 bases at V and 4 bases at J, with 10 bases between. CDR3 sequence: CASSLTPYEQYF. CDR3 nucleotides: TGTGCCAGCAGCCTAACGCCTTACGAGCAGTACTTC.

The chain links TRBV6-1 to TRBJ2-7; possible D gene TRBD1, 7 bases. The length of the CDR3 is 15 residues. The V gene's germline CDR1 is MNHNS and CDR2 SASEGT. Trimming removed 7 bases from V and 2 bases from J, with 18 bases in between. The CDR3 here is CASTLWTGGAYEQYF. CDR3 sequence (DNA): TGTGCCAGCACCCTCTGGACAGGAGGGGCCTACGAGCAGTACTTC.

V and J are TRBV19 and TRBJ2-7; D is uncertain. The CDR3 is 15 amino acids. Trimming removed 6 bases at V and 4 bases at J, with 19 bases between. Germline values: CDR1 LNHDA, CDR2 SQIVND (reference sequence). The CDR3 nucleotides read TGTGCCAGTAGCGAGACTGGCTTGGGTTCGTACGAGCAGTACTTC. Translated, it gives CASSETGLGSYEQYF.

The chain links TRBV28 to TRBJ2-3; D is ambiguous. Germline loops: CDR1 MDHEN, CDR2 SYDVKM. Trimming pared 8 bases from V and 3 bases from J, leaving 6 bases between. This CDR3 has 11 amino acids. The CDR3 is CASLRTDTQYF. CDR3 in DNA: TGTGCCAGCCTCAGAACAGATACGCAGTATTTT.

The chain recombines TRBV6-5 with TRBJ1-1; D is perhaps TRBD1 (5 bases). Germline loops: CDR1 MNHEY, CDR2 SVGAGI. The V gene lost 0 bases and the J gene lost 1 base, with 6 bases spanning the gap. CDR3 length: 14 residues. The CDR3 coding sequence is TGTGCCAGCAGTTACTCAAGGGGGAACACTGAAGCTTTCTTT. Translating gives CASSYSRGNTEAFF.

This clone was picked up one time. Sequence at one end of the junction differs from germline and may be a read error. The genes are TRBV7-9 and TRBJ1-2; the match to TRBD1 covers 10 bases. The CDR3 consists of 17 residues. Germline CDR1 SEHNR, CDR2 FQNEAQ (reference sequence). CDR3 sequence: CSSSLWGQGHANYGYTF. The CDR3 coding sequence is TGTTCCAGCAGCCTGTGGGGACAGGGGCACGCTAACTATGGCTACACCTTC. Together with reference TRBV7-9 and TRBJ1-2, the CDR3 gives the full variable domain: DTGVSQNPRHKITKRGQNVTFRCDPISEHNRLYWYRQTLGQGPEFLTYFQNEAQLEKSRLLSDRFSAERPKGSFSTLEIQRTEQGDSAMYLCSSSLWGQGHANYGYTFGSGTRLTVV.

Written as DNA, the CDR3 is TGCGCCAGCAGCCAAGCCTTTCGCTACGAGCAGTACTTC. It codes for CASSQAFRYEQYF. This chain uses TRBV4-1 with TRBJ2-7, with D hard to call. The CDR3 has 13 amino acids. V lost 1 base and J 3 bases, leaving 7 bases between the germline ends. Per germline, CDR1 MGHRA and CDR2 YSYEKL.

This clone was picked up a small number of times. The CDR3 loop reads CASSLFRESYGYTF. The CDR3 nucleotides are TGCGCCAGCAGCTTATTCAGGGAATCCTATGGCTACACCTTC. The gene calls are TRBV5-1 and TRBJ1-2; TRBD1 is a possible D gene (5 bases). This CDR3 spans 14 amino acids. Germline CDR1 reads SGHRS; CDR2 reads YFSETQ. The V and J ends lost 2 bases and 4 bases respectively, with 12 bases between them.

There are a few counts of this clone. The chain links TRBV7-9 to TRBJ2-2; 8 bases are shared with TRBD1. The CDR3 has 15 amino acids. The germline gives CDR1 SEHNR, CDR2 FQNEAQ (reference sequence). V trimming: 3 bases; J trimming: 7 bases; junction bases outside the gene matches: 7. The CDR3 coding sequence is TGTGCCAGCAGCTTGGGCCAGGGGGCCGTCGGGGAGCTGTTTTTT. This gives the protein CASSLGQGAVGELFF.